This passage covers 8 T cell receptor beta chains from one sample sequenced in a study of CD8+CD57+ T cells in acquired aplastic anemia (dated by TCRdb to between 2017 and 2018). The sample was run on an Illumina HiSeq 2000. Profiling of TCR beta VDJ combinations and CDR3 sequences used genomic DNA as the template. TCRdb reprocessing: public reads trimmed at Q25 with fastp, clones called with MiXCR, in-frame beta chains kept. Identical CDR3 protein sequences are pooled into one entry, listed with their most common genes and DNA. This sample comprises 150,000 to 200,000 distinct CDR3 sequences, around 45% of them detected only once. The ten largest clones take up about 1.1% of the sample. The sequenced sample was sorted CD4+, CD8+, or CD8+CD57+ T cells (not recorded which) from PBMCs. The receptors here all came from a human donor in good health.

The chain employs TRBV7-9 and TRBJ2-7; 8 bases line up with TRBD2. In germline, CDR1 is SEHNR, CDR2 FQNEAQ (reference sequence). The CDR3 runs to 14 residues. J lost 7 bases, V lost 0 bases, and 5 bases had no gene match. The CDR3 region has the DNA TGTGCCAGCAGCTTAGCTAGCGGGATGAGTGAGCAGTACTTC. This gives the protein CASSLASGMSEQYF.

This clonotype was seen only a few times. The genes are TRBV6-1 and TRBJ1-2, with 7 bases identical to TRBD1. Per germline, CDR1 MNHNS and CDR2 SASEGT. This CDR3 spans 14 amino acids. J was trimmed by 2 bases and V by 7 bases; bases with no gene match: 7. The CDR3 DNA reads TGTGCCAGCAAGCGGGACAGTCAGAACTATGGCTACACCTTC. Its translation is CASKRDSQNYGYTF.

The V gene is TRBV20-1, the J gene TRBJ2-2; a possible D gene is TRBD2 (5 bases). This CDR3 region has 13 residues. The V gene lost 6 bases and the J gene lost 2 bases, with 10 bases spanning the gap. Germline CDR1 reads DFQATT; CDR2 reads SNEGSKA (reference sequence). The CDR3 coding sequence is TGCAGTGCGAGACTAAGAAACACCGGGGAGCTGTTTTTT. This sequence encodes CSARLRNTGELFF.

This clonotype has at least ten counts. The rearrangement joins TRBV20-1 to TRBJ1-4, with 7 bases identical to TRBD1. From germline, CDR1 is DFQATT and CDR2 SNEGSKA (reference sequence). The CDR3 totals 15 residues. V lost 3 bases, J lost 4 bases, and 8 bases stayed unmatched. The CDR3 reads CSASPTGRLNEKLFF. In nucleotides, the CDR3 is TGCAGTGCTAGTCCGACAGGGAGGCTTAATGAAAAACTGTTTTTT.

The chain employs TRBV18 and TRBJ2-5, with 8 bases fitting TRBD1. This CDR3 is 16 amino acids long. In germline, CDR1 is KGHSH, CDR2 LQKENI. Trimming removed 1 base from V and 4 bases from J; junction bases left unmatched: 8. CDR3: CASSPQTTDRVETQYF. The CDR3 DNA reads as TGTGCCAGCTCACCACAAACGACGGACAGGGTAGAGACCCAGTACTTC.

This clonotype was recorded a few times. The conserved final phenylalanine or tryptophan is absent from the CDR3, which likely points to a read error. The V gene is TRBV27, the J gene TRBJ1-5; possibly TRBD1 for D (6 bases). This CDR3 region has 15 residues. Germline CDR1 and CDR2: MNHEY and SMNVEV (reference sequence). The ends were cut back, 3 bases at V and 1 base at J, with 10 bases in the middle. The CDR3 sequence is CASSLGGPSNQPQHL. CDR3 DNA: TGTGCCAGCAGTTTGGGGGGGCCCAGCAATCAGCCCCAGCATCTT.

V usage is TRBV7-9 and J usage is TRBJ1-2; D remains unclear. Deletions cut 5 bases from V and 6 bases from J, with 16 bases between. The CDR3 is 14 residues long. CDR1 SEHNR and CDR2 FQNEAQ come from the germline V gene (reference sequence). This chain's CDR3 is CASSPPWADNGYTF. CDR3 in DNA: TGTGCCAGCAGCCCCCCCTGGGCAGACAATGGCTACACCTTC. The whole variable domain, filled in from reference TRBV7-9 and TRBJ1-2, reads DTGVSQNPRHKITKRGQNVTFRCDPISEHNRLYWYRQTLGQGPEFLTYFQNEAQLEKSRLLSDRFSAERPKGSFSTLEIQRTEQGDSAMYLCASSPPWADNGYTFGSGTRLTVV.

J is TRBJ2-1 and V is TRBV5-1, with a tentative D call TRBD1 (5 bases). Trimming pared 1 base from V and 7 bases from J, leaving 18 bases between. The CDR3 is made up of 16 amino acids. CDR1 SGHRS and CDR2 YFSETQ come from the germline V gene. The CDR3 protein is CASSLRAGKTTNEQFF. The CDR3 coding sequence is TGCGCCAGCAGCTTGCGGGCAGGGAAGACAACAAATGAGCAGTTCTTC.